This is a list of T cell receptor beta chains from one sample in a study of PD-1 blockade in classical Hodgkin lymphoma. TCRdb's copy holds only in-frame clones and misses some; the assay was immunoSEQ multiplex PCR. Of around 25,000 clones in the sample, 72% are singletons; the top ten hold just under 30%. This sample comprised peripheral blood mononuclear cells (PBMCs), obtained before the fourth cycle of nivolumab. Source of these receptors: a human donor with classical Hodgkin lymphoma. CDR3s include the opening cysteine and the closing phenylalanine or tryptophan. A D gene is named only where the DNA matches it firmly. Expanded clones get a size class; other rows say once, few or many, or leave the size out.

V gene: TRBV7-9
clone size: NA
J gene: TRBJ2-5
D gene: TRBD2
CDR3 DNA: TGTGCCAGCAGCCGAGGCCCCTTAGCGGGAGAGACCCAGTACTTC
CDR3 protein: CASSRGPLAGETQYF

V gene: TRBV4-1
clone size: NA
J gene: TRBJ2-7
D gene: TRBD1
CDR3 DNA: TGCGCCAGCAGCCCCGGGACAGGGATGTCCTACGAGCAGTACTTC
CDR3 protein: CASSPGTGMSYEQYF

V gene: TRBV5-6
clone size: once
J gene: TRBJ1-4
D gene: TRBD1
CDR3 DNA: TGTGCCAGCAGCTTGGCCACAGGGGGCTATGAAAAACTGTTTTTT
CDR3 protein: CASSLATGGYEKLFF

V gene: TRBV9
clone size: NA
J gene: TRBJ1-3
D gene: TRBD1
CDR3 DNA: TGTGCCAGCAGCGTAGTACCCCAGGGGGGGGCCGGAAACACCATATATTTT
CDR3 protein: CASSVVPQGGAGNTIYF

V gene: TRBV2
clone size: NA
J gene: TRBJ2-2
D gene: TRBD1
CDR3 DNA: TGTGCCAGCAGTAGACAGGGGAATACCGGGGAGCTGTTTTTT
CDR3 protein: CASSRQGNTGELFF

V gene: TRBV27
clone size: NA
J gene: TRBJ1-6
D gene: TRBD1
CDR3 DNA: TGTGCCAGCAAGTCCCGGAGCGGACAGGGGTTCCGTTCCTATAATTCACCCCTCCACTTT
CDR3 protein: CASKSRSGQGFRSYNSPLHF

V gene: TRBV18
clone size: medium-sized
J gene: TRBJ2-2
D gene: TRBD1
CDR3 DNA: TGTGCCAGCTCACCAGCCGGACAGGGGAGCACCGGGGAGCTGTTTTTT
CDR3 protein: CASSPAGQGSTGELFF

V gene: TRBV11-2
clone size: NA
J gene: TRBJ2-2
D gene: NA
CDR3 DNA: TGTGCCAGCAGCAGGGAGGACCTCGAGGCCGGGGAGCTGTTTTTT
CDR3 protein: CASSREDLEAGELFF

V gene: TRBV18
clone size: NA
J gene: TRBJ2-3
D gene: TRBD2
CDR3 DNA: TGTGCCAGCTCACCCTGGCCCACTAGCGGGGGCACAGATACGCAGTATTTT
CDR3 protein: CASSPWPTSGGTDTQYF

V gene: TRBV28
clone size: NA
J gene: TRBJ1-5
D gene: TRBD1
CDR3 DNA: TGTGCCAGCAGCCCTACAGGGGGCGCGTCTCAGCCCCAGCATTTT
CDR3 protein: CASSPTGGASQPQHF

V gene: TRBV6-6
clone size: NA
J gene: TRBJ2-4
D gene: TRBD2
CDR3 DNA: TGTGCCAGCAGCCCCCCCGGGGGGACCAAAAACATTCAGTACTTC
CDR3 protein: CASSPPGGTKNIQYF

V gene: TRBV4-2
clone size: NA
J gene: TRBJ2-7
D gene: TRBD1
CDR3 DNA: TGTGCCAGCAGCCAAGAACGGACAGGGACCTACGAGCAGTACTTC
CDR3 protein: CASSQERTGTYEQYF

V gene: TRBV5-1
clone size: NA
J gene: TRBJ1-1
D gene: NA
CDR3 DNA: TGCGCCAGCAGCTGGTCACACCGGAACACTGAAGCTTTCTTT
CDR3 protein: CASSWSHRNTEAFF

V gene: TRBV30
clone size: NA
J gene: TRBJ2-2
D gene: TRBD1
CDR3 DNA: TGTGCCTGCCTCCGGGACAGATCTTACGGGGAGCTGTTTTTT
CDR3 protein: CACLRDRSYGELFF

V gene: TRBV9
clone size: medium-sized
J gene: TRBJ1-1
D gene: NA
CDR3 DNA: TGTGCCAGCAGCGTCTCCGGGACGGGGGTAGGCACTGAAGCTTTCTTT
CDR3 protein: CASSVSGTGVGTEAFF

V gene: TRBV7-2
clone size: NA
J gene: TRBJ2-1
D gene: NA
CDR3 DNA: TGTGCCAGCACCGAATCCACCTCGGGAACTGAGCAGTTCTTC
CDR3 protein: CASTESTSGTEQFF

V gene: TRBV7-2
clone size: NA
J gene: TRBJ1-1
D gene: NA
CDR3 DNA: TGTGCCAGCAGCCCAGCGGAAGGGTTGAACACTGAAGCTTTCTTT
CDR3 protein: CASSPAEGLNTEAFF

V gene: TRBV5-1
clone size: NA
J gene: TRBJ2-1
D gene: TRBD1
CDR3 DNA: TGCGCCAGCAGCTTAAACAGGGGGTCATCAACCCCTCACAATGAGCAGTTCTTC
CDR3 protein: CASSLNRGSSTPHNEQFF

V gene: TRBV6-5
clone size: NA
J gene: TRBJ2-5
D gene: NA
CDR3 DNA: TGTGCCAGCAGTTACTATCCTCAAGAGACCCAGTACTTC
CDR3 protein: CASSYYPQETQYF

V gene: TRBV6-5
clone size: NA
J gene: TRBJ2-1
D gene: TRBD1
CDR3 DNA: TGTGCCAGCAGTTACTCGTCGGGGACAGGGAGGAATGAGCAGTTCTTC
CDR3 protein: CASSYSSGTGRNEQFF

V gene: TRBV6-1
clone size: NA
J gene: TRBJ2-3
D gene: TRBD2
CDR3 DNA: TGTGCCAGCAGTGAAGCGCGGGGGATAGCGATCCGAAGCACAGATACGCAGTATTTT
CDR3 protein: CASSEARGIAIRSTDTQYF

V gene: TRBV25-1
clone size: few
J gene: TRBJ1-1
D gene: NA
CDR3 DNA: TGTGCCAGCCGCCTGGGAGGGGGTTCCGCTGAAGCTTTCTTT
CDR3 protein: CASRLGGGSAEAFF

V gene: TRBV18
clone size: NA
J gene: TRBJ1-1
D gene: NA
CDR3 DNA: TGTGCCAGCTCGCACAGGGAGAGGAACACTGAAGCTTTCTTT
CDR3 protein: CASSHRERNTEAFF

V gene: TRBV5-1
clone size: NA
J gene: TRBJ1-4
D gene: NA
CDR3 DNA: TGCGCCAGCAGCTTGCCGGGGTCCAATGAAAAACTGTTTTTT
CDR3 protein: CASSLPGSNEKLFF

V gene: TRBV28
clone size: NA
J gene: TRBJ2-2
D gene: NA
CDR3 DNA: TGTGCCAGCAACTTAGGGGGGAACACCGGGGAGCTGTTTTTT
CDR3 protein: CASNLGGNTGELFF

V gene: TRBV30
clone size: NA
J gene: TRBJ2-2
D gene: TRBD2
CDR3 DNA: TGTGCCTGGAGTAAACTAGCGGACACCGGGGAGCTGTTTTTT
CDR3 protein: CAWSKLADTGELFF

V gene: TRBV5-6
clone size: NA
J gene: TRBJ2-5
D gene: TRBD1
CDR3 DNA: TGTGCCAGCAGCCTAGGGACAGGTGAAGAGACCCAGTACTTC
CDR3 protein: CASSLGTGEETQYF

V gene: TRBV5-6
clone size: NA
J gene: TRBJ2-7
D gene: NA
CDR3 DNA: TGTGCCAGCAGCTCAGGGGGGAGGGCGCATTACGAGCAGTACTTC
CDR3 protein: CASSSGGRAHYEQYF

V gene: TRBV28
clone size: NA
J gene: TRBJ1-2
D gene: NA
CDR3 DNA: TGTGCCAGCAGTGGGGGTATGGGGATCTATGGCTACACCTTC
CDR3 protein: CASSGGMGIYGYTF

V gene: TRBV6-6
clone size: NA
J gene: TRBJ2-1
D gene: NA
CDR3 DNA: TGTGCCAGCAGTTCTGCCTTCGGTTTAGGGAATTTTGAGCAGTTCTTC
CDR3 protein: CASSSAFGLGNFEQFF

V gene: TRBV28
clone size: few
J gene: TRBJ2-7
D gene: NA
CDR3 DNA: TGTGCCAGCAGTCTCGGAGGGACCCGCTGGCTGCAGTACTTC
CDR3 protein: CASSLGGTRWLQYF

V gene: TRBV4-3
clone size: NA
J gene: TRBJ1-5
D gene: TRBD1
CDR3 DNA: TGCGCCAGCAGCCAAGATTCCCAGGGGGTCAATCAGCCCCAGCATTTT
CDR3 protein: CASSQDSQGVNQPQHF

V gene: TRBV4-2
clone size: NA
J gene: TRBJ2-1
D gene: NA
CDR3 DNA: TGTGCCAGCAGCCAAGAGTCGGCGGGGGCTGGAGGTGAGCAGTTCTTC
CDR3 protein: CASSQESAGAGGEQFF

V gene: TRBV28
clone size: many
J gene: TRBJ2-5
D gene: TRBD1
CDR3 DNA: TGTGCCAGCAGGACACAGGGGCAAGAGACCCAGTACTTC
CDR3 protein: CASRTQGQETQYF

V gene: TRBV10-2
clone size: NA
J gene: TRBJ1-1
D gene: NA
CDR3 DNA: TGCGCCAGCAGAGCAATGAACACTGAAGCTTTCTTT
CDR3 protein: CASRAMNTEAFF

V gene: TRBV7-3
clone size: NA
J gene: TRBJ2-7
D gene: NA
CDR3 DNA: TGTGCCAGCAGCTTAACCCCTGCCTACGAGCAGTACTTC
CDR3 protein: CASSLTPAYEQYF

V gene: TRBV7-8
clone size: NA
J gene: TRBJ2-2
D gene: TRBD1
CDR3 DNA: TGTGCCAGCAGCTTAACCCGGTACAGGGGTAACACCGGGGAGCTGTTTTTT
CDR3 protein: CASSLTRYRGNTGELFF

V gene: TRBV27
clone size: NA
J gene: TRBJ1-2
D gene: TRBD1
CDR3 DNA: TGTGCCAGCGGCCCCGGACAGGGGTATGAACTTAACTATGGCTACACCTTC
CDR3 protein: CASGPGQGYELNYGYTF

V gene: TRBV19
clone size: NA
J gene: TRBJ1-2
D gene: NA
CDR3 DNA: TGTGCCAGCCTCGCGGGGTTTGGGTATGGCTACACCTTC
CDR3 protein: CASLAGFGYGYTF

V gene: TRBV18
clone size: NA
J gene: TRBJ1-1
D gene: NA
CDR3 DNA: TGTGCCAGCTCCGCGGGGGCGACTGAAGCTTTCTTT
CDR3 protein: CASSAGATEAFF

V gene: TRBV4-2
clone size: many
J gene: TRBJ1-1
D gene: NA
CDR3 DNA: TGTGCCAGCAGCCCTGGGGGCATCTCTGAAGCTTTCTTT
CDR3 protein: CASSPGGISEAFF

V gene: TRBV11-1
clone size: NA
J gene: TRBJ1-6
D gene: NA
CDR3 DNA: TGTGCCAGCAGCCCGAAGCCCATGGACAGTTATAATTCACCCCTCCACTTT
CDR3 protein: CASSPKPMDSYNSPLHF

V gene: TRBV28
clone size: NA
J gene: TRBJ1-1
D gene: NA
CDR3 DNA: TGTGCCAGCAGTTTAGGTGAAAAATACACTGAAGCTTTCTTT
CDR3 protein: CASSLGEKYTEAFF

V gene: TRBV2
clone size: NA
J gene: TRBJ1-4
D gene: TRBD1
CDR3 DNA: TGTGCCAGCCACAGGGGAGGGAATGAAAAACTGTTTTTT
CDR3 protein: CASHRGGNEKLFF

V gene: TRBV9
clone size: NA
J gene: TRBJ1-2
D gene: TRBD1
CDR3 DNA: TGTGCCAGCAGGAGCCGGGACAGCAGCGCTACTAACTATGGCTACACCTTC
CDR3 protein: CASRSRDSSATNYGYTF

V gene: TRBV7-9
clone size: once
J gene: TRBJ1-4
D gene: NA
CDR3 DNA: TGTGCCAGCAGGACGGGAGGGGTTAATGAAAAACTGTTTTTT
CDR3 protein: CASRTGGVNEKLFF

V gene: TRBV6-6
clone size: NA
J gene: TRBJ1-2
D gene: TRBD1
CDR3 DNA: TGTGCCAGCAGTTCCACCGGACAGGCAAATGGCTACACCTTC
CDR3 protein: CASSSTGQANGYTF